The sequence of this TCR beta chain was determined in a study of blood T cell repertoires in COVID-19. The overall study: Sources were T cells, B-cell-depleted T cells, or PBMCs; the material itself was cDNA or gDNA.

Per germline, CDR1 LGHDT and CDR2 YNNKEL (reference sequence). The V and J ends lost 3 bases and 12 bases, in that order; junction bases with no gene match: 11. CDR3 length: 15 residues. Measured with immunoSEQ multiplex PCR; TCRdb has only the in-frame clones, and not every one. The sample yields approximately 200,000 clones, 79% seen once. The sequence came from a man between 60 and 75 years old with active or convalescent COVID-19. This chain joins TRBV3-1 (or the pseudogene TRBV3-2) and TRBJ2-1; 10 positions match TRBD2. The sample comprised peripheral blood. The DNA of the CDR3 is TGTGCCAGCAGCCAGGGGGATGCTAGCGGGAGTAGGCAGTTCTTC. Translation gives CASSQGDASGSRQFF.